Presented here are 2 T cell receptor beta chains from one specimen sequenced in a study of T-cell memory formation after mild COVID-19. TCRdb processed the 5' RACE reads anew with MiXCR; each CDR3 protein has one entry. The data show some 250,000 distinct CDR3 sequences, 8% to 10% seen once. Sequenced material: PBMCs or a T cell subset sorted from them (not recorded which). These receptors were obtained from a man aged 18 to 30 who had mild COVID-19 (a few samples of this study predate the infection). Cell type and time point are not known.

The table lists this clonotype with a count of one. The chain links TRBV12-3 or TRBV12-4 to TRBJ1-2, with D unresolved. With 3 bases removed from V and 7 bases from J, the gap between germline ends came to 9 bases. The CDR3 is made up of 12 amino acids. CDR3 coding DNA: TGTGCCAGCAGTTTCTCAGAGGGTGGCTACACCTTC. As protein: CASSFSEGGYTF.

This clonotype was counted ten times or more. The V call is TRBV5-1, the J call TRBJ2-5; D remains ambiguous. The V end was cut by 0 bases, the J end by 3 bases, with 9 bases between. Germline CDR1 and CDR2: SGHRS and YFSETQ. CDR3 length equals 14 residues. The CDR3 nucleotides read TGCGCCAGCAGCTTGGGAGTTCAGGAAGAGACCCAGTACTTC. Translating it yields CASSLGVQEETQYF.